This TCR beta chain is drawn from a study of beta chain features in type 1 diabetes. Study-level points and caveats: The study found moderately but significantly shorter TCRB CDR3s in all four CD4+ subsets of Type 1 diabetes patients. Reads derived from cDNA could over-represent cells showing high TCR expression.

Each of the CD4+ naive, central memory, regulatory and stem cell-like memory populations was sorted via CD45RO/CCR7/CD25/CD127/CD95/CD27. In germline, CDR1 is SGDLS, CDR2 YYNGEE. Trimming left V 2 bases short and J 0 bases short, with 8 bases between. This CDR3 contains 14 residues. Of note for this clone: Its antigen is currently unknown. The same CDR3 also results from other DNA sequences found in this sample.

The investigators reverse transcribed all of the isolated RNA, so they sequenced expressed TCRB transcripts. Here immunoSEQ multiplex PCR was the method, and the copy in TCRdb shows in-frame clones only, minus some. This sample carries about 360,000 clones, roughly 12% of them seen once, and the ten largest clones take 0.0095% to 0.012%. The chain links TRBV9 to TRBJ1-1; the D gene is possibly TRBD1 (5 bases). The sequence was obtained from a woman between 18 and 29 years old with type 1 diabetes. The material sequenced was naive CD4+ T cells from blood. CDR3 in DNA: TGTGCCAGCAGCGTCGGACACATGAACACTGAAGCTTTCTTT. Residues: CASSVGHMNTEAFF.